These T cell receptor beta chains were read from a single sample in a study of T cell changes during pregnancy in multiple sclerosis. Here immunoSEQ multiplex PCR was the method, and the copy in TCRdb shows in-frame clones only, minus some. This table has over 40,000 clones, about 87% appearing once. The sample in question was CD4+ T cells from peripheral blood mononuclear cells, obtained in the second trimester of pregnancy. These TCRs come from a female donor with multiple sclerosis, enrolled in a pregnancy study. CDR3s include the opening cysteine and the closing phenylalanine or tryptophan. A D gene is named only where the DNA matches it firmly. Expanded clones get a size class; other rows say once, few or many, or leave the size out.

J: TRBJ2-7; V: TRBV19; D: .; size: few; DNA: TGTGCCAGTAGTATAGCCGGGAGATCCTACGAGCAGTACTTC; CDR3: CASSIAGRSYEQYF
J: TRBJ2-2; V: TRBV2; D: .; size: once; DNA: TGTGCCAGCAGTGAGGGACTGATCACCGGGGAGCTGTTTTTT; CDR3: CASSEGLITGELFF
J: TRBJ1-3; V: TRBV6-1; D: .; size: .; DNA: TGTGCCAGCCTCCGGACAGAAGGAAACACCATATATTTT; CDR3: CASLRTEGNTIYF
J: TRBJ2-5; V: TRBV2; D: .; size: .; DNA: TGTGCCAGCAAACAGGAAGAGACCCAGTACTTC; CDR3: CASKQEETQYF
J: TRBJ1-5; V: TRBV28; D: .; size: .; DNA: TGTGCCAGCAGTTTCTCAGCGTTTAGCAATCAGCCCCAGCATTTT; CDR3: CASSFSAFSNQPQHF
J: TRBJ1-1; V: TRBV5-1; D: TRBD1; size: .; DNA: TGCGCCAGCAGCTACTCCGGGACAGGGAACACTGAAGCTTTCTTT; CDR3: CASSYSGTGNTEAFF
J: TRBJ1-5; V: TRBV2; D: .; size: .; DNA: TGTGCCAGCAGTGAACGGACAGTACAAAATCAGCCCCAGCATTTT; CDR3: CASSERTVQNQPQHF
J: TRBJ2-4; V: TRBV7-6; D: .; size: .; DNA: TGTGCCAGCAGCTCTTTTGCCGGAGGGGGGGCGGCCAAAAACATTCAGTACTTC; CDR3: CASSSFAGGGAAKNIQYF
J: TRBJ2-5; V: TRBV6-1; D: .; size: .; DNA: TGTGCCAGCAGTGAAGGAGGGCGTTTAGAGACCCAGTACTTC; CDR3: CASSEGGRLETQYF
J: TRBJ2-7; V: TRBV5-1; D: TRBD1; size: .; DNA: TGCGCCAGCAGTCTTAGGACAGGGGGCGGGAATTACTACGAGCAGTACTTC; CDR3: CASSLRTGGGNYYEQYF
J: TRBJ2-5; V: TRBV29-1; D: TRBD1; size: .; DNA: TGCAGCGTCCCCCCCGGGACAGGGGTTAGCCAGTACTTC; CDR3: CSVPPGTGVSQYF
J: TRBJ1-3; V: TRBV4-1; D: TRBD1; size: .; DNA: TGCGCCAGCAGCCAAGGAGCGGCGGGACAGGCAGCGACTGGAAACACCATATATTTT; CDR3: CASSQGAAGQAATGNTIYF
J: TRBJ2-3; V: TRBV7-2; D: TRBD2; size: .; DNA: TGTGCCAGCAGCCTACGGCTAGCGGGAGAGGCAGATACGCAGTATTTT; CDR3: CASSLRLAGEADTQYF
J: TRBJ1-3; V: TRBV28; D: .; size: .; DNA: TGTGCCAGCAGTTCCCTACGCGGCGCTTTCTCTGGAAACACCATATATTTT; CDR3: CASSSLRGAFSGNTIYF
J: TRBJ1-2; V: TRBV5-4; D: TRBD1; size: .; DNA: TGTGCCAGCAGCTTGGAACAGGGGGCCAACTATGGCTACACCTTC; CDR3: CASSLEQGANYGYTF
J: TRBJ2-7; V: TRBV6-6; D: TRBD1; size: .; DNA: TGTGCCAGCAGTCGATGGACAGGGGGTTTCGAGCAGTACTTC; CDR3: CASSRWTGGFEQYF
J: TRBJ1-3; V: TRBV30; D: TRBD1; size: .; DNA: TGTGCCTGGGAGACAGGGGGCTCTGGAAACACCATATATTTT; CDR3: CAWETGGSGNTIYF
J: TRBJ2-5; V: TRBV5-4; D: .; size: .; DNA: TGTGCCAGCAGCTTGGAAGGCAGGGGAGACGAGACCCAGTACTTC; CDR3: CASSLEGRGDETQYF
J: TRBJ2-7; V: TRBV9; D: TRBD2; size: .; DNA: TGTGCCAGCAGCGTATCAGGTAGCGGGAGTGGGGAGCAGTACTTC; CDR3: CASSVSGSGSGEQYF
J: TRBJ2-4; V: TRBV28; D: TRBD2; size: .; DNA: TGTGCCAGCAGTCTGAGCGGGAGTGCCAAAAACATTCAGTACTTC; CDR3: CASSLSGSAKNIQYF
J: TRBJ1-1; V: TRBV9; D: .; size: .; DNA: TGTGCCAGCAGCGTGGGGGGGAGGAACACTGAAGCTTTCTTT; CDR3: CASSVGGRNTEAFF
J: TRBJ1-1; V: TRBV5-4; D: .; size: .; DNA: TGTGCCAGCAGCCAGACAAGCAGGACTGAAGCTTTCTTT; CDR3: CASSQTSRTEAFF
J: TRBJ1-1; V: TRBV7-2; D: TRBD1; size: .; DNA: TGTGCCAGCAGCTTAACCCGACAGGGATATACTGAAGCTTTCTTT; CDR3: CASSLTRQGYTEAFF
J: TRBJ2-1; V: TRBV19; D: TRBD2; size: once; DNA: TGTGCCAGTAGTATACAGGGACTAGTCCATGAGCAGTTCTTC; CDR3: CASSIQGLVHEQFF